One sample yielded the 26 T cell receptor beta chains listed below, sequenced in a study of shared clonotypes between healthy human individuals. Assay: immunoSEQ multiplex PCR; the TCRdb copy retains only in-frame clones and omits some. The top ten clones hold approximately 1.2% of a sample with millions of clones, approximately 95% of them seen once. The naive CD8 population came from CD45RO-negative cells selected for CCR7, without terminally differentiated effector memory CD45RA+ cells. The sequencing input was naive CD8+ T cells sorted from blood. These receptors were taken from a man aged 18 to 35 in good health.

V usage is TRBV7-3 and J usage is TRBJ2-7; D remains unclear. In germline, CDR1 is SGHTA, CDR2 FQGTGA. The V gene lost 2 bases and the J gene lost 6 bases, with 14 bases spanning the gap. This CDR3 region has 14 residues. The CDR3 is CASSLYSYHCEQYF. The CDR3 DNA reads TGTGCCAGCAGCTTATATAGCTACCATTGCGAGCAGTACTTC.

There are a few counts of this clone. The chain carries TRBV29-1 and TRBJ1-2, with no clear D. The V end lost 0 bases, the J end lost 7 bases, and 9 bases lay between the germline ends. This CDR3 is 12 amino acids long. Germline CDR1 is SQVTM and CDR2 is ANQGSEA. In DNA, the CDR3 is TGCAGCGTTGAAGAACGGGAACTTGGCTACACCTTC. Encoded protein: CSVEERELGYTF.

This clone was detected only once. The chain joins TRBV6-1 to TRBJ2-1; 13 bases line up with TRBD2. CDR3 length: 15 amino acids. The trim removed 1 base at V and 7 bases at J, leaving 1 base unmatched. Germline V gene data show CDR1 as MNHNS and CDR2 as SASEGT. CDR3 nucleotides: TGTGCCAGCAGTGAAGTGGGACTAGCGGGGAATGAGCAGTTCTTC. As protein: CASSEVGLAGNEQFF.

The chain couples TRBV28 to TRBJ2-7; D is possibly TRBD1 (5 bases). CDR1 MDHEN and CDR2 SYDVKM come from the germline V gene. The length of the CDR3 is 15 residues. The V end was cut by 2 bases, the J end by 6 bases, with 17 bases between. The chain's CDR3 is CASSLRVAGIGEQYF. Here the CDR3 DNA reads TGTGCCAGCAGTTTAAGAGTAGCAGGGATCGGCGAGCAGTACTTC.

To note about this clone: The same CDR3 can be traced to other DNA sequences in this sample. The CDR3 here is CASSLRGLDTEAFF. The CDR3, as DNA: TGCGCCAGCAGCCTCAGGGGTTTAGACACTGAAGCTTTCTTT. This chain links TRBV5-1 with TRBJ1-1; D may be TRBD1 (6 bases). Germline loops: CDR1 SGHRS, CDR2 YFSETQ. The CDR3 is 14 residues long. V lost 4 bases and J 3 bases, leaving 13 bases between the germline ends.

The count of this clone is one. The rearrangement links TRBV4-3 to TRBJ2-1; a possible D gene is TRBD2 (6 bases). Germline values: CDR1 LGHNA, CDR2 YSLEER. Trimming pared 3 bases from V and 3 bases from J, leaving 6 bases between. The CDR3 has 13 residues. CDR3 nucleotide sequence: TGCGCCAGCAGCCAGACTAGCTACAATGAGCAGTTCTTC. Protein product: CASSQTSYNEQFF.

The chain carries TRBV27 and TRBJ1-1, with D unresolved. Looked up from germline, CDR1 is MNHEY and CDR2 is SMNVEV (reference sequence). With 0 bases removed from V and 6 bases from J, the gap between germline ends came to 11 bases. The CDR3 extends over 14 amino acids. The CDR3 reads CASSLSEASAEAFF. CDR3 coding DNA: TGTGCCAGCAGTTTATCCGAGGCGTCGGCTGAAGCTTTCTTT.

Regarding this clone: The same CDR3 is also encoded by other DNA sequences in this sample. The genes are TRBV30 and TRBJ2-7; no clear D. The germline V gene encodes CDR1 GTSNPN and CDR2 SVGIG (reference sequence). The V end was cut by 0 bases, the J end by 0 bases, with 3 bases between. CDR3 length: 12 amino acids. The CDR3 sequence: CAWSVSSYEQYF. The DNA for the CDR3 is TGTGCCTGGAGTGTGAGCTCCTACGAGCAGTACTTC. The full variable domain, in which reference TRBV30 and TRBJ2-7 provide the parts outside the CDR3, is SQTIHQWPATLVQPVGSPLSLECTVEGTSNPNLYWYRQAAGRGLQLLFYSVGIGQISSEVPQNLSASRPQDRQFILSSKKLLLSDSGFYLCAWSVSSYEQYFGPGTRLTVT.

The genes are TRBV27 and TRBJ1-6, with 8 bases identical to TRBD1. The V gene's germline CDR1 is MNHEY and CDR2 SMNVEV (reference sequence). This CDR3 is 14 amino acids long. V was pared by 4 bases and J by 13 bases, with 9 bases of the junction left unmatched. The CDR3 sequence is CASSSGTGLPPLHF. CDR3 in DNA: TGTGCCAGCAGTTCCGGGACAGGCCTTCCCCCCCTCCACTTT.

This chain joins TRBV29-1 and TRBJ1-2; 9 bases agree with TRBD1. Germline V lookup: CDR1 SQVTM, CDR2 ANQGSEA. The CDR3 loop spans 14 amino acids. V shed 8 bases and J 6 bases; nucleotides not matched to a gene: 13. CDR3 nucleotide sequence: TGCAGCTTCAACACGGGACAGGGTGCTGATGGCTACACCTTC. Protein: CSFNTGQGADGYTF.

CDR3 amino acids: CASSLWGLAGGEQYF. CDR3 nucleotides: TGTGCCAGCAGTTTATGGGGGCTAGCGGGTGGCGAGCAGTACTTC. The chain is built from TRBV28 and TRBJ2-7; 8 bases map to TRBD2. V trimming: 0 bases; J trimming: 6 bases; junction bases outside the gene matches: 7. The CDR3 is made up of 15 amino acids. In germline, CDR1 is MDHEN, CDR2 SYDVKM.

The chain employs TRBV28 and TRBJ1-4; weak D call: TRBD1 (5 bases). Trimming left V 7 bases short and J 7 bases short, with 16 bases between. Per germline, CDR1 MDHEN and CDR2 SYDVKM. The CDR3 has 14 amino acids. The CDR3 nucleotides read TGTGCCAGCAATAACCAGGGTATGGGTGAAAAACTGTTTTTT. Its translation: CASNNQGMGEKLFF.

CDR3 DNA sequence: TGTGCCAGCTCATTTGTTCTGGTGACTAGCGGGGACTCCTACAATGAGCAGTTCTTC. Translation gives CASSFVLVTSGDSYNEQFF. The chain has TRBV18 and TRBJ2-1; TRBD2 matches 11 bases. V lost 5 bases, J lost 0 bases, and 12 bases stayed unmatched. Germline values: CDR1 KGHSH, CDR2 LQKENI. CDR3 length equals 19 residues.

This chain uses TRBV6-5 with TRBJ1-1; perhaps TRBD1 as D (5 bases). Germline loops: CDR1 MNHEY, CDR2 SVGAGI. CDR3 length: 13 amino acids. Trimming left V 2 bases short and J 7 bases short, with 11 bases between. The DNA of the CDR3 is TGTGCCAGCAGTTACGGCGGGGACCTTGAAGCTTTCTTT. It specifies CASSYGGDLEAFF.

This clone was seen only once. The chain recombines TRBV5-6 with TRBJ2-1; possibly TRBD1 or TRBD2 for D (5 bases each). Deletions cut 0 bases from V and 10 bases from J, with 11 bases between. This CDR3 spans 13 amino acids. Germline V gene data show CDR1 as SGHDT and CDR2 as YYEEEE. CDR3 nucleotides: TGTGCCAGCAGCTTGGTTTCCGGGACGGAGCAGTTCTTC. Amino acid sequence: CASSLVSGTEQFF.

The V call is TRBV29-1, the J call TRBJ1-1; possibly TRBD1 for D (5 bases). Per the germline V gene, CDR1 is SQVTM and CDR2 is ANQGSEA. The CDR3 spans 10 residues. Trimming took off 7 bases at V and 12 bases at J, with 15 bases between the two ends. CDR3 sequence (DNA): TGCAGCGGACTGGGACTAGGAACTTTCTTT. This codes for CSGLGLGTFF.

The chain combines TRBV27 with TRBJ2-7; D may be TRBD1 or TRBD2 (5 bases each). CDR3 size: 13 residues. The V end was cut by 2 bases, the J end by 7 bases, with 12 bases between. Germline values: CDR1 MNHEY, CDR2 SMNVEV (reference sequence). CDR3 bases: TGTGCCAGCAGTTTAGGGACCCGCTGGGAGCAGTACTTC. It codes for CASSLGTRWEQYF.

In regard to this clone: The same CDR3 arises from other DNA sequences in this sample as well. This sequence joins TRBV11-2 and TRBJ2-7; D perhaps matches TRBD1 (5 bases). The CDR3 totals 14 residues. V gave up 0 bases and J gave up 2 bases, with 8 bases separating them. CDR1 and CDR2 (germline): SGHAT, FQNNGV. DNA for the CDR3: TGTGCCAGCAGCTTAGATCCAGGGACCTACGAGCAGTACTTC. This sequence encodes CASSLDPGTYEQYF.

The genes are TRBV9 and TRBJ2-1; perhaps TRBD1 as D (6 bases). The CDR3 extends over 14 amino acids. V was trimmed by 0 bases and J by 9 bases, leaving 13 bases between them. Germline loops: CDR1 SGDLS, CDR2 YYNGEE. The CDR3 DNA reads as TGTGCCAGCAGCGTAGCCCCCAGGACAGTTGAGCAGTTCTTC. It translates to CASSVAPRTVEQFF.

The gene calls are TRBV27 and TRBJ2-7; perhaps D is TRBD1 or TRBD2 (5 bases each). This CDR3 is built from 13 residues. Trimming left V 6 bases short and J 0 bases short, with 9 bases between. In germline, CDR1 is MNHEY, CDR2 SMNVEV (reference sequence). Here the CDR3 reads CASRRGPSYEQYF. CDR3 DNA: TGTGCCAGCAGGAGGGGTCCCTCCTACGAGCAGTACTTC.

The CDR3 protein is CASGGELFF. CDR3 coding DNA: TGCGCCAGCGGCGGGGAGCTGTTTTTT. The chain carries TRBV5-1 and TRBJ2-2; D is uncertain. Germline CDR1 is SGHRS and CDR2 is YFSETQ. Between the trimmed V and J ends, which lost 7 bases and 7 bases, there was a span of 2 bases. The CDR3 totals 9 residues. Full variable domain (remainder filled in from reference TRBV5-1 and TRBJ2-2): KAGVTQTPRYLIKTRGQQVTLSCSPISGHRSVSWYQQTPGQGLQFLFEYFSETQRNKGNFPGRFSGRQFSNSRSEMNVSTLELGDSALYLCASGGELFFGEGSRLTVL.

The J gene is TRBJ1-2, the V gene TRBV7-9; no reliable D call. Germline V gene lookup returns CDR1 SEHNR and CDR2 FQNEAQ (reference sequence). This CDR3 spans 14 amino acids. V was trimmed by 1 base and J by 6 bases, leaving 12 bases between them. The CDR3 sequence: CASSLGTGIDGYTF. CDR3 coding DNA: TGTGCCAGCAGCTTAGGGACCGGGATTGATGGCTACACCTTC. The entire variable domain, with the rest obtained from reference TRBV7-9 and TRBJ1-2, is as follows: DTGVSQNPRHKITKRGQNVTFRCDPISEHNRLYWYRQTLGQGPEFLTYFQNEAQLEKSRLLSDRFSAERPKGSFSTLEIQRTEQGDSAMYLCASSLGTGIDGYTFGSGTRLTVV.

In DNA, the CDR3 is TGTGCCAGCAGCGCCCCAGGGGTCGGTGATACGCAGTATTTT. It specifies CASSAPGVGDTQYF. The V and J genes are TRBV9 and TRBJ2-3; D might be TRBD1 (6 bases). V was cut by 3 bases and J by 6 bases, with 14 bases left in between. The CDR3 spans 14 residues. CDR1 SGDLS and CDR2 YYNGEE come from the germline V gene.

J is TRBJ1-5 and V is TRBV6-1; D is undetermined. The V and J ends lost 1 base and 6 bases respectively, with 10 bases between them. Germline V gives CDR1 MNHNS, CDR2 SASEGT. This CDR3 spans 14 amino acids. The CDR3 reads CASSEVGYAQPQHF. Written as DNA, the CDR3 is TGTGCCAGCAGTGAAGTAGGTTATGCTCAGCCCCAGCATTTT.

A single count supports this clone. J is TRBJ1-6 and V is TRBV2; 8 bases fit TRBD1. The junction had 9 bases not matched to a gene; V was cut back by 7 bases and J by 7 bases. This CDR3 contains 15 residues. Germline CDR1 is SNHLY and CDR2 is FYNNEI. CDR3 region: CASNADRAYNSPLHF. The CDR3 region has the DNA TGTGCCAGCAACGCGGACAGGGCTTACAATTCACCCCTCCACTTT.

CDR3 sequence: CASSGPGQGHEQYF. The CDR3 bases are TGTGCCAGCAGTGGCCCGGGACAGGGCCACGAGCAGTACTTC. This chain joins TRBV2 and TRBJ2-7; TRBD1 matches 9 bases. Germline CDR1 and CDR2: SNHLY and FYNNEI. The CDR3 loop spans 14 amino acids. V shed 4 bases, J shed 5 bases, and the junction held 6 bases outside the gene matches.